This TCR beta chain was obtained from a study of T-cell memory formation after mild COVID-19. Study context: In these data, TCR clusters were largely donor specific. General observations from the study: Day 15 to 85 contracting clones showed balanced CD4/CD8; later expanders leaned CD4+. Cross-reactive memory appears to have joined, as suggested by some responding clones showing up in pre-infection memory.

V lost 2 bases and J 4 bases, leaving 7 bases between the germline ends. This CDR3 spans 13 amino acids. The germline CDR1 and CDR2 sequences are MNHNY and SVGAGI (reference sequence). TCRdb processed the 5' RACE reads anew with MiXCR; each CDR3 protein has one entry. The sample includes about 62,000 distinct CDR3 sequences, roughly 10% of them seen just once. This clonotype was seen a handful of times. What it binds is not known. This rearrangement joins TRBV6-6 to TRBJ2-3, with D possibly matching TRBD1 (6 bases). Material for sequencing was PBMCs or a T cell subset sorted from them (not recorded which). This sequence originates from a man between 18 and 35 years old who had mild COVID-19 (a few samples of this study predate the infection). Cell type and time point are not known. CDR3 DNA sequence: TGTGCCAGCAGTTACAGGGGGTCAGATACGCAGTATTTT. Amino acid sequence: CASSYRGSDTQYF.